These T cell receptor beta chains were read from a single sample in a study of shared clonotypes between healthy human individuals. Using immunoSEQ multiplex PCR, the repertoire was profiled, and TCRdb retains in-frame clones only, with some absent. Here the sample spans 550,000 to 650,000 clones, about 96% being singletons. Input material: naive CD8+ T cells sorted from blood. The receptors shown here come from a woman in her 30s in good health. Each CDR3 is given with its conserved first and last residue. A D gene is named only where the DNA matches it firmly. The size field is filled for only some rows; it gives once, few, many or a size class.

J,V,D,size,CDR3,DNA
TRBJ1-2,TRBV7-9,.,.,CASSLGGPYGYTF,TGTGCCAGCAGCCTGGGGGGGCCCTATGGCTACACCTTC
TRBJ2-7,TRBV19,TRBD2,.,CASSFGLAGIYEQYF,TGTGCCAGTAGTTTTGGACTAGCGGGGATTTACGAGCAGTACTTC
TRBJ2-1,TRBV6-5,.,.,CASSYSTGPHEQFF,TGTGCCAGCAGTTACTCGACAGGCCCGCATGAGCAGTTCTTC
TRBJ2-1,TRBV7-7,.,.,CASSPSGFSEQFF,TGTGCCAGCAGTCCTTCAGGGTTCAGTGAGCAGTTCTTC
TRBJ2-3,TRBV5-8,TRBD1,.,CASSPGQGGGTDTQYF,TGTGCCAGCAGCCCCGGACAGGGAGGAGGCACAGATACGCAGTATTTT
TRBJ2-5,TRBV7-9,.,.,CASSLLQGRGETQYF,TGTGCCAGCAGCTTACTACAGGGGAGGGGAGAGACCCAGTACTTC
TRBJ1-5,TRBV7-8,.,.,CASSTGHSNQPQHF,TGTGCCAGCAGCACCGGACATAGCAATCAGCCCCAGCATTTT
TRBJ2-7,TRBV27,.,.,CASKEGTAYEQYF,TGTGCCAGCAAGGAGGGAACCGCCTACGAGCAGTACTTC
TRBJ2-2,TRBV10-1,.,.,CASSEGSYTGELFF,TGCGCCAGCAGTGAAGGATCATACACCGGGGAGCTGTTTTTT
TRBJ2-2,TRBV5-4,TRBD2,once,CASRFRGDAGELFF,TGTGCCAGCAGATTTCGGGGGGATGCTGGGGAGCTGTTTTTT
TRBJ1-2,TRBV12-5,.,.,CASGLSLTNGYTF,TGTGCTAGTGGTTTGAGCCTAACCAATGGCTACACCTTC
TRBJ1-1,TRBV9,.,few,CASSAGNTEAFF,TGTGCCAGCAGCGCAGGCAACACTGAAGCTTTCTTT
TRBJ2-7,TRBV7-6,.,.,CASSLGGGYSYEQYF,TGTGCCAGCAGCTTAGGAGGCGGGTACTCCTACGAGCAGTACTTC
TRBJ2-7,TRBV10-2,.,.,CASSDRDPLSHSYEQYF,TGCGCCAGCAGCGACCGGGACCCCCTAAGTCACTCCTACGAGCAGTACTTC
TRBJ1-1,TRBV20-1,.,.,CSARLRLEAFF,TGCAGTGCTAGACTACGGCTTGAAGCTTTCTTT
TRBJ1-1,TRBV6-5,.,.,CASSYGGETEAFF,TGTGCCAGCAGTTACGGAGGGGAAACTGAAGCTTTCTTT
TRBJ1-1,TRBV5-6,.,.,CASSSMTGNTEAFF,TGTGCCAGCAGCTCGATGACAGGGAACACTGAAGCTTTCTTT
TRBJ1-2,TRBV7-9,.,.,CASSSTRGYTF,TGTGCCAGCAGCTCCACGCGGGGCTACACCTTC
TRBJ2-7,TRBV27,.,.,CASSHRPGQSSNEQYF,TGTGCCAGCAGTCACCGTCCGGGACAATCATCTAACGAGCAGTATTTC
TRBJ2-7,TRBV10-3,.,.,CAISAGTLSYEQYF,TGTGCCATCAGTGCAGGGACACTCTCCTACGAGCAGTACTTC
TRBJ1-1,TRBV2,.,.,CASSEGQVVEAFF,TGTGCCAGCAGTGAAGGGCAGGTTGTTGAAGCTTTCTTT
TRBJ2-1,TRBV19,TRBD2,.,CASSISAGGYNEQFF,TGTGCCAGTAGTATCTCAGCGGGAGGATACAATGAGCAGTTCTTC
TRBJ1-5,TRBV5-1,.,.,CASSLGTAPHQPQHF,TGCGCCAGCAGCTTGGGGACAGCACCCCATCAGCCCCAGCATTTT
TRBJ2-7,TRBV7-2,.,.,CASSWGVGGSYEQYF,TGTGCCAGCAGCTGGGGGGTTGGAGGGTCCTACGAGCAGTACTTC
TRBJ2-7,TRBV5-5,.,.,CASSLVDSSYEQYF,TGTGCCAGCAGCTTGGTGGACAGCTCCTACGAGCAGTACTTC
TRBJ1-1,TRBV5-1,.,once,CASTTDGAYTEAFF,TGCGCCAGCACCACAGACGGAGCTTACACTGAAGCTTTCTTT
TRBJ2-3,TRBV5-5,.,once,CASSSRGEQDTQYF,TGTGCCAGCAGCTCACGTGGGGAGCAGGATACGCAGTATTTT
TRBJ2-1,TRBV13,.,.,CASSSVYSLNEQFF,TGTGCCAGCAGCTCTGTTTATTCCCTCAATGAGCAGTTCTTC
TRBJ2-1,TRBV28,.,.,CASSLWLQSGYNEQFF,TGTGCCAGCAGTTTATGGCTCCAGTCCGGGTACAATGAGCAGTTCTTC
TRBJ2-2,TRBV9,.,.,CASDPGRVRTGELFF,TGTGCCAGCGATCCAGGGAGAGTAAGGACCGGGGAGCTGTTTTTT
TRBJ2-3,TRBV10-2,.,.,CASSDPTDTQYF,TGCGCCAGCAGCGACCCCACAGATACGCAGTATTTT
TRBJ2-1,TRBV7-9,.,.,CASGHRSYNEQFF,TGTGCCAGCGGCCACAGGTCATACAATGAGCAGTTCTTC
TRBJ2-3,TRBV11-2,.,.,CASSAEPGAADTQYF,TGTGCCAGCAGCGCAGAACCGGGGGCCGCAGATACGCAGTATTTT
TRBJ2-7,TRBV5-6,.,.,CASSLHSVLSSYEQYF,TGTGCCAGCAGCTTGCATTCAGTCCTCAGCTCCTACGAGCAGTACTTC
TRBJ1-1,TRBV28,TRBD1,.,CASSLGLTGAQAFF,TGTGCCAGCAGTTTAGGACTTACAGGGGCCCAAGCTTTCTTT
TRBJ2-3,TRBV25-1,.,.,CASSESGLRAGTQYF,TGTGCCAGCAGTGAATCGGGGCTCCGAGCTGGTACGCAGTATTTT
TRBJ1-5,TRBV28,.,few,CASSGGEAQHF,TGTGCCAGCAGTGGGGGTGAGGCCCAGCATTTT
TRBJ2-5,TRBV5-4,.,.,CASRGGGTQETQYF,TGTGCCAGCAGGGGAGGAGGGACTCAAGAGACCCAGTACTTC
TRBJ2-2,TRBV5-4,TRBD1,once,CASSYDRGTGELFF,TGTGCCAGCAGCTACGACAGGGGCACCGGGGAGCTGTTTTTT
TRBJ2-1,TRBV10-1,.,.,CASSNYNEQFF,TGCGCCAGCAGTAACTACAATGAGCAGTTCTTC